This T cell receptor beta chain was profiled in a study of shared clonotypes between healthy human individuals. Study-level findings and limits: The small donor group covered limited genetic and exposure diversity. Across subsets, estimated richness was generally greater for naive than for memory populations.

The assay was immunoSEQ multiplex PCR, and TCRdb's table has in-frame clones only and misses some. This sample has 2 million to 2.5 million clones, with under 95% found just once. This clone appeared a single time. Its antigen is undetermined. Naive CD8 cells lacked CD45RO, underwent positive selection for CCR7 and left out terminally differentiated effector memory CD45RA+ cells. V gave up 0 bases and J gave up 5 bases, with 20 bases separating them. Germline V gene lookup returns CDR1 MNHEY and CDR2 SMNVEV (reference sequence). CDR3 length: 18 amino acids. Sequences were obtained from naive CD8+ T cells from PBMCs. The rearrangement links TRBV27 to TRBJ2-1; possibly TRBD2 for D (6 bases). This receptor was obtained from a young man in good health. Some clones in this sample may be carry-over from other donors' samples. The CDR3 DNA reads TGTGCCAGCAGTTTATCCCCCCCTCCGGGAGTCCCTAACAATGAGCAGTTCTTC. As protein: CASSLSPPPGVPNNEQFF.